This entry describes one T cell receptor (beta chain). CDR3 length equals 16 residues. V lost 5 bases, J lost 8 bases, and 12 bases stayed unmatched. From germline, CDR1 is SGHTA and CDR2 FQGNSA. This sample is part of a study of OX40 agonist ivuxolimab in advanced cancers. Clones were read by immunoSEQ multiplex PCR, and TCRdb kept only the in-frame ones, dropping some. The sample lists tens of thousands of clones, over 75% occurring once. The chain has TRBV7-2 and TRBJ2-1; 10 positions agree with TRBD1. The TCR comes from an adult with an advanced solid tumor such as melanoma, head and neck, liver or kidney cancer. The specimen comprised CD4+ or CD8+ T cells sorted from blood, sampled in a trial of the OX40 agonist ivuxolimab. The CDR3, as DNA: TGTGCCAGCAGCCAAATCGGACAGGGGGTGGCAGATGAGCAGTTCTTC. Its protein product is CASSQIGQGVADEQFF.